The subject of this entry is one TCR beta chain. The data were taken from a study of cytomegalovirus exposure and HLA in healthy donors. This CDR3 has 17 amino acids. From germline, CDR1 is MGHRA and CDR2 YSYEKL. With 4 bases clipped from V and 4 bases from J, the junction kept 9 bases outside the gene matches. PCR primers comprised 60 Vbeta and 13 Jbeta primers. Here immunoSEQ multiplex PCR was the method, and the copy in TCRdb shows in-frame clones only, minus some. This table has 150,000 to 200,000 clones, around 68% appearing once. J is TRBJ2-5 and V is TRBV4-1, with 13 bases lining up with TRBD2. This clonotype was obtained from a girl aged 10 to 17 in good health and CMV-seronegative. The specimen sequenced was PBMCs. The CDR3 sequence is CASSLTPGLAGSETQYF. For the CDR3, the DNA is TGCGCCAGCAGCCTAACTCCGGGACTAGCGGGGTCAGAGACCCAGTACTTC.